This T cell receptor (beta chain) was identified in a study of blood T cells in healthy people across ages. Study outcomes and limitations: Percentage of naive T cells showed a strong correlation with TCR beta diversity. PBMCs left unsorted prevented a conclusive naive versus antigen-experienced comparison.

The use of a sample-barcoded 5' primer and a J-beta primer mix characterized a second PCR of roughly 6 to 12 cycles. MiXCR was run by TCRdb on the 5' RACE reads, yielding one entry per CDR3 protein. The top ten hold more than 35% of the sample, which has 600,000 to 650,000 distinct CDR3 sequences, 58% seen once. For every donor, a draw yielded 7.5 to 10 milliliters of peripheral blood. A remark on this clonotype: Its antigen is undetermined.

The receptor comes from a man in his fifties or sixties in good health. Sequenced: blood.

CDR3 residues: CSAIGTGNGVQYF. DNA of the CDR3: TGCAGTGCTATAGGGACTGGGAATGGGGTGCAGTACTTC. The rearrangement uses TRBV20-1 and TRBJ2-5; TRBD2 is a possible D gene (6 bases). The CDR3 consists of 13 residues. The germline gives CDR1 DFQATT, CDR2 SNEGSKA (reference sequence). V was cut by 4 bases and J by 11 bases, with 20 bases left in between.